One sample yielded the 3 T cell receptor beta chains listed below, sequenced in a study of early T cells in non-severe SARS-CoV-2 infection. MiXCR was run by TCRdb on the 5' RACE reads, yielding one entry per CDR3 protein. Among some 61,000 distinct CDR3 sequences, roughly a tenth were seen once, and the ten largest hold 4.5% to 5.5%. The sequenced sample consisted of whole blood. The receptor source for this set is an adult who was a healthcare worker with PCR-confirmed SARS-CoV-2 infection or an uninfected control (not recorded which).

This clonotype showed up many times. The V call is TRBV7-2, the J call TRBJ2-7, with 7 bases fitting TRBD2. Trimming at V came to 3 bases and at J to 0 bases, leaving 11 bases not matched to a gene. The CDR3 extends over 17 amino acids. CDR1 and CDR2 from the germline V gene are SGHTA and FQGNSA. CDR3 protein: CASSFEWRGSLSYEQYF. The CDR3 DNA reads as TGTGCCAGCAGCTTCGAGTGGCGGGGGTCCCTCTCCTACGAGCAGTACTTC.

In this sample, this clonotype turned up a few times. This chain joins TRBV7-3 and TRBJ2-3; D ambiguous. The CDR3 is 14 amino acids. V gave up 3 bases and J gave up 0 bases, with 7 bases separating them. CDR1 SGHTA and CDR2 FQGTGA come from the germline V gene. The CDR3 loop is CASSFLRSTDTQYF. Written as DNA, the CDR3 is TGTGCCAGCAGCTTCCTTAGGAGCACAGATACGCAGTATTTT.

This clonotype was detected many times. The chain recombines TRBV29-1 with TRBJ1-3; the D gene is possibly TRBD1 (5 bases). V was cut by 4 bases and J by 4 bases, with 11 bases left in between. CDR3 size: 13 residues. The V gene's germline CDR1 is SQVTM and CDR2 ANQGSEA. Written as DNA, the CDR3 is TGCAGCGTTGGAGGGGTTCTAGGAAACACCATATATTTT. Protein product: CSVGGVLGNTIYF.